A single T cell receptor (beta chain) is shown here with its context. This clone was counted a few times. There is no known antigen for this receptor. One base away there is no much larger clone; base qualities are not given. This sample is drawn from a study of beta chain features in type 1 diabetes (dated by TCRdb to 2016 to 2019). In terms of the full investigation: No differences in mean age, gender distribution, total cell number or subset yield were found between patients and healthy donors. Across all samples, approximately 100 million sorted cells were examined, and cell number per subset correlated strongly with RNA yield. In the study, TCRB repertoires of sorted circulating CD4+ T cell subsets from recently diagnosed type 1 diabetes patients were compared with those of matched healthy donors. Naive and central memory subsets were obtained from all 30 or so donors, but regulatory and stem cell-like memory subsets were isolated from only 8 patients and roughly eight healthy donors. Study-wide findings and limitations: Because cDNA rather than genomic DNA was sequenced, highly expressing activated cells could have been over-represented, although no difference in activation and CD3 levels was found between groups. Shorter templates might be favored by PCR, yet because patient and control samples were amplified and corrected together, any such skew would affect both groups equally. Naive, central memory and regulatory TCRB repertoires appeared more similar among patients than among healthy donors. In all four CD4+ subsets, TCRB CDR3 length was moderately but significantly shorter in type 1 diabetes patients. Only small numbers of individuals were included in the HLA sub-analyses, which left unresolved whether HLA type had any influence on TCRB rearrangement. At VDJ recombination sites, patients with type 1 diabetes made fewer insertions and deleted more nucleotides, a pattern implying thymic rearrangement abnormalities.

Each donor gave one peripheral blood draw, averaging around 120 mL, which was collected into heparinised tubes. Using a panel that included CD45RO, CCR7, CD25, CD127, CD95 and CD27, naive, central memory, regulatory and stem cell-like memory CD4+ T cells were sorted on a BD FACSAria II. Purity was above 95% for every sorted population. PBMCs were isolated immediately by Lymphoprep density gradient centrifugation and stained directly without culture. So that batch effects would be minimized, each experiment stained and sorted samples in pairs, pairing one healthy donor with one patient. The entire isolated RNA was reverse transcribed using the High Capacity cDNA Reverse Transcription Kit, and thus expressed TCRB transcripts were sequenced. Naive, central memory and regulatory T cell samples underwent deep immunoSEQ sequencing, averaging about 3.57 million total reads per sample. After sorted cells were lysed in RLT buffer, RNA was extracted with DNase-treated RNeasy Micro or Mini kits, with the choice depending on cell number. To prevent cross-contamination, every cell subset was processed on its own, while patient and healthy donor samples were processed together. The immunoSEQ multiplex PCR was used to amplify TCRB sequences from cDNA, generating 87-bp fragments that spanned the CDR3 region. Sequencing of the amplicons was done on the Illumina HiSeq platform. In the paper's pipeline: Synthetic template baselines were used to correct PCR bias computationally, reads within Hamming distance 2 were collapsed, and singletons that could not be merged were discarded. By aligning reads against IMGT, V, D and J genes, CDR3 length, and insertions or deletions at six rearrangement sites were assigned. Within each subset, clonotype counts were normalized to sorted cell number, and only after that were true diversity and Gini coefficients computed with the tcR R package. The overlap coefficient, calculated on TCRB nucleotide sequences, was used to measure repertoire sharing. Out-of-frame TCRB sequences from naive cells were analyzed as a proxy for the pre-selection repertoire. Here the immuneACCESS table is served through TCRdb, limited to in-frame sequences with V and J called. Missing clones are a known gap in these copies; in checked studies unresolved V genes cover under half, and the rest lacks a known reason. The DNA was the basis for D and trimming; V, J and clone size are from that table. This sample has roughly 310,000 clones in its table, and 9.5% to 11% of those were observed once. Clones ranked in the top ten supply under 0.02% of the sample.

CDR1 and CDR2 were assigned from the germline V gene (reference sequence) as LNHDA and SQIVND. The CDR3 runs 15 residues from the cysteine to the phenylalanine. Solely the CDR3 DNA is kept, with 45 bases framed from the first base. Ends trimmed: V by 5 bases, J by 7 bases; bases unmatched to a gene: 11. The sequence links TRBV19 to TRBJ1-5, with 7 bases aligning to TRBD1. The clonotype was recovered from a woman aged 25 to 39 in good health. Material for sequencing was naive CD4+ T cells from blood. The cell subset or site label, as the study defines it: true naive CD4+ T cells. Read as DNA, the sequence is TGTGCCAGTAGTGTTGGACAGGCCGGTGGACAGCCCCAGCATTTT. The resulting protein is CASSVGQAGGQPQHF.